These T cell receptor beta chains were read from a single sample in a study of T-cell reconstitution after alpha-beta-depleted transplantation in children. MiXCR was run by TCRdb on the PCR reads, yielding one entry per CDR3 protein. Altogether about a million distinct CDR3 sequences are present, about 29% being singletons, with the ten largest covering 28%. The source material was PBMCs, mostly from graft donor cells, sampled 360 days after TCRalphabeta/CD19-depleted stem cell transplant. The receptors here all came from a boy younger than two who had a stem cell transplant for SCID, so the T cells may come from the graft donor. CDR3s include the opening cysteine and the closing phenylalanine or tryptophan. Fields, in order: CDR3 protein, CDR3 DNA, D gene, J gene, clone size, V gene. D genes are given only for firm matches. Some rows have no size entry. The others give once, few or many, or a class for an expanded clone.

CDR3: CSAARGNTEAFF
DNA: TGCAGTGCCGCCCGAGGAAACACTGAAGCTTTCTTT
D: -
J: TRBJ1-1
size: few
V: TRBV20-1

CDR3: CASSQEPWAGEPNEQFF
DNA: TGTGCCAGCAGCCAGGAACCCTGGGCGGGGGAGCCCAATGAGCAGTTCTTC
D: TRBD2
J: TRBJ2-1
size: -
V: TRBV3-1

CDR3: CASSQETGGWDEQFF
DNA: TGCGCCAGCAGCCAAGAGACAGGGGGCTGGGATGAGCAGTTCTTC
D: TRBD1
J: TRBJ2-1
size: few
V: TRBV4-1

CDR3: CASSLQTVDYGYTF
DNA: TGTGCCAGCAGTTTACAGACCGTTGACTATGGCTACACCTTC
D: -
J: TRBJ1-2
size: few
V: TRBV12-3/TRBV12-4

CDR3: CASSFFIARYNEQFF
DNA: TGCGCCAGCAGCTTTTTTATAGCTCGGTACAATGAGCAGTTCTTC
D: -
J: TRBJ2-1
size: -
V: TRBV5-1

CDR3: CASSLAGGRMDTQYF
DNA: TGTGCCAGCAGCTTAGCGGGAGGGCGGATGGATACGCAGTATTTT
D: TRBD2
J: TRBJ2-3
size: -
V: TRBV7-2

CDR3: CATSRETGGAFF
DNA: TGTGCCACCAGCAGAGAGACAGGAGGGGCTTTCTTT
D: -
J: TRBJ1-1
size: few
V: TRBV15

CDR3: CASRSPPGQEYF
DNA: TGTGCCAGCAGATCTCCCCCGGGACAGGAGTACTTC
D: TRBD1
J: TRBJ2-7
size: few
V: TRBV28

CDR3: CASSDYRGADTQYF
DNA: TGTGCCAGTAGTGATTATAGGGGCGCAGATACGCAGTATTTT
D: -
J: TRBJ2-3
size: -
V: TRBV2

CDR3: CASSLGPGTGRLLEAFF
DNA: TGCGCCAGCAGCTTAGGTCCCGGGACAGGCCGCCTCCTTGAAGCTTTCTTT
D: TRBD1
J: TRBJ1-1
size: -
V: TRBV5-1

CDR3: CASSYTGWDEQFF
DNA: TGTGCCAGCAGTTACACCGGTTGGGATGAGCAGTTCTTC
D: -
J: TRBJ2-1
size: few
V: TRBV6-2/TRBV6-3

CDR3: CASSFGGGDNEQFF
DNA: TGCGCCAGCAGCTTTGGGGGGGGCGACAATGAGCAGTTCTTC
D: -
J: TRBJ2-1
size: -
V: TRBV5-1

CDR3: CASSPISSGGDLRETQYF
DNA: TGTGCCAGCAGCCCGATATCGTCGGGGGGGGACCTAAGGGAGACCCAGTACTTC
D: TRBD2
J: TRBJ2-5
size: few
V: TRBV7-2

CDR3: CASSFIGLGTGELFF
DNA: TGTGCCAGCAGCTTCATCGGCCTAGGAACCGGGGAGCTGTTTTTT
D: -
J: TRBJ2-2
size: few
V: TRBV7-2

CDR3: CASSPRTGPNTGELFF
DNA: TGTGCCAGCAGCCCCCGGACAGGTCCGAACACCGGGGAGCTGTTTTTT
D: TRBD1
J: TRBJ2-2
size: -
V: TRBV9

CDR3: CAISEAGKSGNTIYF
DNA: TGTGCCATCAGTGAGGCAGGGAAGTCTGGAAACACCATATATTTT
D: -
J: TRBJ1-3
size: many
V: TRBV10-3

CDR3: CASSLGTAGQPQHF
DNA: TGTGCCAGCTCACTCGGGACAGCAGGTCAGCCCCAGCATTTT
D: TRBD1
J: TRBJ1-5
size: -
V: TRBV18

CDR3: CSHRPHGEDTQYF
DNA: TGCAGCCACCGCCCTCATGGAGAAGATACGCAGTATTTT
D: -
J: TRBJ2-3
size: few
V: TRBV29-1

CDR3: CASSPQPHEAFF
DNA: TGTGCCAGCAGCCCTCAACCCCACGAGGCTTTCTTT
D: -
J: TRBJ1-1
size: -
V: TRBV14

CDR3: CASSLQRSDTQYF
DNA: TGTGCCAGCAGTCTCCAGAGATCAGATACGCAGTATTTT
D: -
J: TRBJ2-3
size: few
V: TRBV12-3/TRBV12-4

CDR3: CATSRSSPVTDTQYF
DNA: TGTGCCACCAGCAGAAGCTCACCCGTTACAGATACGCAGTATTTT
D: -
J: TRBJ2-3
size: -
V: TRBV15

CDR3: CASSPPVRFGRYNEQFF
DNA: TGTGCCAGCAGCCCCCCCGTCCGGTTTGGGAGATACAATGAGCAGTTCTTC
D: -
J: TRBJ2-1
size: -
V: TRBV7-9

CDR3: CASSEKDITGELFF
DNA: TGTGCCAGCAGTGAAAAGGACATTACCGGGGAGCTGTTTTTT
D: -
J: TRBJ2-2
size: -
V: TRBV2

CDR3: CSARVGGVSYNEQFF
DNA: TGCAGTGCTAGAGTTGGGGGGGTCTCCTACAATGAGCAGTTCTTC
D: TRBD2
J: TRBJ2-1
size: -
V: TRBV20-1

CDR3: CASSTGLAEQETQYF
DNA: TGTGCCAGCTCAACCGGACTAGCGGAGCAAGAGACCCAGTACTTC
D: TRBD2
J: TRBJ2-5
size: -
V: TRBV18

CDR3: CASSYSTWESTEAFF
DNA: TGTGCCAGCAGTTACTCGACGTGGGAGAGCACTGAAGCTTTCTTT
D: -
J: TRBJ1-1
size: few
V: TRBV6-5

CDR3: CSARGFRDRVVDYGYTF
DNA: TGCAGTGCTAGAGGGTTCCGGGACAGGGTGGTTGACTATGGCTACACCTTC
D: TRBD1
J: TRBJ1-2
size: few
V: TRBV20-1

CDR3: CASSFQTVTEAFF
DNA: TGCGCCAGCAGCTTCCAGACAGTCACTGAAGCTTTCTTT
D: -
J: TRBJ1-1
size: -
V: TRBV5-1

CDR3: CASGGNIQYF
DNA: TGTGCCAGCGGGGGAAACATTCAGTACTTC
D: -
J: TRBJ2-4
size: -
V: TRBV2

CDR3: CASSLSGEGDEQYF
DNA: TGTGCCAGCAGCTTGTCAGGGGAAGGGGACGAGCAGTACTTC
D: -
J: TRBJ2-7
size: -
V: TRBV5-6

CDR3: CASRHYRRSGQGLSYEQYF
DNA: TGTGCCAGCAGACACTATAGAAGATCGGGACAGGGGCTATCCTACGAGCAGTACTTC
D: TRBD1
J: TRBJ2-7
size: -
V: TRBV7-8

CDR3: CASSLPRGQGWMNTEAFF
DNA: TGTGCCAGCAGCTTGCCCAGGGGGCAGGGTTGGATGAACACTGAAGCTTTCTTT
D: TRBD1
J: TRBJ1-1
size: few
V: TRBV11-2

CDR3: CASSKTSTDTQYF
DNA: TGTGCCAGCAGTAAGACTAGCACAGATACGCAGTATTTT
D: -
J: TRBJ2-3
size: -
V: TRBV28

CDR3: CATSPQGHSNQPQHF
DNA: TGTGCCACCAGCCCACAGGGACATAGCAATCAGCCCCAGCATTTT
D: -
J: TRBJ1-5
size: -
V: TRBV15

CDR3: CSATPRGRGGPNEQFF
DNA: TGCAGTGCTACCCCGCGAGGGCGGGGGGGCCCCAATGAGCAGTTCTTC
D: TRBD2
J: TRBJ2-1
size: few
V: TRBV20-1